Presented here are 22 T cell receptor beta chains from one specimen sequenced in a study of healthy donors' naive CD4 and CD8 T cells. Each TCR library used 500 ng of total RNA and a linear amplification protocol. TCRdb re-analysed the reads in MiXCR, keeping a single row per CDR3 protein. The sample consists of approximately 180,000 distinct CDR3 sequences, 74% of them appearing once. What was sequenced was naive CD4+ and CD8+ T cells sorted from blood, pooled from several donors. The receptors stem from a pool of human donors in good health; the sample pools cells from several healthy donors.

The chain uses TRBV19 and TRBJ1-1; 7 bases match TRBD1. Germline CDR1 LNHDA, CDR2 SQIVND (reference sequence). The CDR3 runs to 11 residues. The ends lost 7 bases at V and 11 bases at J; junction bases unmatched: 7. The CDR3 DNA reads as TGTGCCAGTATTTCCCCACAGGGGGCTTTCTTT. This codes for CASISPQGAFF.

The chain employs TRBV19 and TRBJ2-7; 8 nucleotides line up with TRBD1. Germline V gene lookup returns CDR1 LNHDA and CDR2 SQIVND (reference sequence). CDR3 length equals 14 residues. Losses at the gene ends were 4 bases for V and 4 bases for J; bases not matched to a gene: 6. CDR3 coding DNA: TGTGCCAGTAGTACCGACAGGGGTTTGTACGAGCAGTACTTC. This gives the protein CASSTDRGLYEQYF.

The J gene is TRBJ2-7, the V gene TRBV7-2, with 7 positions matching TRBD1. Germline values: CDR1 SGHTA, CDR2 FQGNSA. The CDR3 loop spans 15 amino acids. The V gene end was trimmed by 1 base and the J gene end by 1 base; junction bases not matched to a gene: 4. DNA for the CDR3: TGTGCCAGCAGCTTAGTTGCAGGGGGATCCTACGAGCAGTACTTC. Translated: CASSLVAGGSYEQYF.

The chain is built from TRBV5-1 and TRBJ1-1; D is unclear. This CDR3 spans 14 amino acids. V shed 3 bases and J shed 9 bases, with 18 bases lying between them. CDR1 and CDR2 from the germline V gene are SGHRS and YFSETQ. CDR3 in amino acids: CASSSLDSESQAFF. The CDR3 DNA is TGCGCCAGCAGCTCCCTTGACTCTGAGTCCCAAGCTTTCTTT. The whole variable domain, remainder taken from reference TRBV5-1 and TRBJ1-1, is KAGVTQTPRYLIKTRGQQVTLSCSPISGHRSVSWYQQTPGQGLQFLFEYFSETQRNKGNFPGRFSGRQFSNSRSEMNVSTLELGDSALYLCASSSLDSESQAFFGQGTRLTVV.

The chain employs TRBV29-1 and TRBJ2-1, with TRBD2 as a possible D gene (5 bases). Germline V gene data show CDR1 as SQVTM and CDR2 as ANQGSEA. The CDR3 is made up of 14 amino acids. The V end was cut by 6 bases, the J end by 0 bases, with 12 bases between. The CDR3 sequence is CSVSGFSSYNEQFF. DNA for the CDR3: TGCAGCGTGAGCGGATTCTCCTCCTACAATGAGCAGTTCTTC.

This clonotype was seen a single time. J is TRBJ2-1 and V is TRBV27, with D possibly TRBD1 on 5 matching bases. The CDR3 totals 15 residues. The V and J ends lost 5 bases and 2 bases respectively, with 13 bases between them. Germline V gives CDR1 MNHEY, CDR2 SMNVEV (reference sequence). The chain's CDR3 is CASSRQGVTYNEQFF. DNA of the CDR3: TGTGCCAGCAGTCGGCAGGGTGTGACCTACAATGAGCAGTTCTTC.

The V gene is TRBV2, the J gene TRBJ2-1, with 10 bases that match TRBD2. The CDR3 spans 17 residues. Trimming removed 5 bases from V and 9 bases from J; junction bases left unmatched: 16. Germline V gene data show CDR1 as SNHLY and CDR2 as FYNNEI. The CDR3 sequence is CASSPPFSGRALGEQFF. The CDR3 DNA reads as TGTGCCAGCAGTCCTCCTTTCAGCGGGAGGGCCCTCGGTGAGCAGTTCTTC.

The chain links TRBV5-6 to TRBJ2-2; TRBD1 matches at 7 bases. Germline-derived CDR1 and CDR2 are SGHDT and YYEEEE. CDR3 length: 18 amino acids. Trimming removed 4 bases from V and 4 bases from J; junction bases left unmatched: 16. CDR3 bases: TGTGCCAGCAGCCAGTCCGGGGACAGAATAGAAATCACCGGGGAGCTGTTTTTT. It codes for CASSQSGDRIEITGELFF.

The rearrangement joins TRBV29-1 to TRBJ2-7; the match to TRBD1 covers 9 bases. Germline values: CDR1 SQVTM, CDR2 ANQGSEA. The V gene end was trimmed by 4 bases and the J gene end by 3 bases; junction bases not matched to a gene: 4. CDR3 length: 13 residues. CDR3: CSVGTDRGYEQYF. The CDR3 DNA reads as TGCAGCGTTGGAACGGACAGGGGCTACGAGCAGTACTTC.

Worth noting for this clonotype: One end of the junction varies from germline; a read error may be responsible. The chain links TRBV5-1 to TRBJ2-2; 7 bases map to TRBD1. The germline gives CDR1 SGHRS, CDR2 YFSETQ. The CDR3 consists of 11 residues. The CDR3 reads CASSITGVLFF. The CDR3 DNA sequence: TGCGCCAGCAGCATTACAGGGGTGCTGTTTTTT.

This clonotype came up once. This sequence joins TRBV29-1 and TRBJ1-1; D is undetermined. Trimming removed 7 bases from V and 0 bases from J, with 9 bases in between. Per the germline V gene, CDR1 is SQVTM and CDR2 is ANQGSEA. This CDR3 has 12 amino acids. The CDR3 region is CSGSVMNTEAFF. As DNA, the CDR3 is TGCAGCGGAAGTGTGATGAACACTGAAGCTTTCTTT.

DNA of the CDR3: TGTGCCAGCAGTTACGGTTGGCAGCAACACACCAACACTGAAGCTTTCTTT. Translating gives CASSYGWQQHTNTEAFF. The J gene is TRBJ1-1, the V gene TRBV6-6; the D is unclear. This CDR3 is built from 17 residues. CDR1 and CDR2 (germline): MNHNY, SVGAGI (reference sequence). Deletions cut 2 bases from V and 2 bases from J, with 18 bases between.

The rearrangement links TRBV6-5 to TRBJ1-1, with 9 bases identical to TRBD1. V trimming: 8 bases; J trimming: 10 bases; junction bases outside the gene matches: 8. This CDR3 is built from 12 residues. Germline-derived CDR1 and CDR2 are MNHEY and SVGAGI. CDR3 coding DNA: TGTGCCAGCGGGACAGGGAACTTAGCAGCTTTCTTT. Translation gives CASGTGNLAAFF.

The chain employs TRBV11-2 and TRBJ2-5; unclear D gene. Per the germline V gene, CDR1 is SGHAT and CDR2 is FQNNGV. This CDR3 region has 15 residues. Deletions cut 1 base from V and 4 bases from J, with 13 bases between. DNA for the CDR3: TGTGCCAGCAGCTTAGGGTGGGAAGTGGGAGAGACCCAGTACTTC. Encoded protein: CASSLGWEVGETQYF.

This chain links TRBV6-2 or TRBV6-3 with TRBJ1-5; 9 bases are a match to TRBD1. Trimming removed 6 bases from V and 7 bases from J; junction bases left unmatched: 7. The CDR3 has 14 amino acids. Germline V gives CDR1 MNHEY, CDR2 SVGEGT. CDR3: CASSLLTGGQPQHF. In nucleotides, the CDR3 is TGTGCCAGCAGCCTCCTGACAGGGGGGCAGCCCCAGCATTTT.

The J gene is TRBJ2-3, the V gene TRBV27; D perhaps matches TRBD2 (5 bases). The CDR3 spans 14 residues. Trimming removed 5 bases from V and 2 bases from J, with 11 bases in between. Per germline, CDR1 MNHEY and CDR2 SMNVEV (reference sequence). CDR3: CASSQNDYTDTQYF. The CDR3 DNA reads as TGTGCCAGCAGTCAGAATGACTACACAGATACGCAGTATTTT.

The genes are TRBV20-1 and TRBJ2-7, with D unresolved. Germline V gene data show CDR1 as DFQATT and CDR2 as SNEGSKA (reference sequence). Trimming removed 7 bases at V and 5 bases at J, with 15 bases between. This CDR3 is built from 12 residues. In DNA form, the CDR3 reads TGCAGTGTAAGGCCCGGCGGCCACGAGCAGTACTTC. This translates into CSVRPGGHEQYF.

The rearrangement uses TRBV28 and TRBJ2-5; 10 bases line up with TRBD1. After removal of 3 bases from V and 4 bases from J, the junction contained 14 bases not matched to a gene. Per the germline V gene, CDR1 is MDHEN and CDR2 is SYDVKM. The CDR3 spans 18 residues. DNA for the CDR3: TGTGCCAGCAGTTTCCCTCGGACAGGGGGTGTTCGGTTAGAGACCCAGTACTTC. Encoded protein: CASSFPRTGGVRLETQYF.

This rearrangement joins TRBV29-1 to TRBJ1-2; D is ambiguous. V gave up 4 bases and J gave up 2 bases, with 20 bases separating them. This CDR3 has 16 residues. The germline gives CDR1 SQVTM, CDR2 ANQGSEA. In DNA form, the CDR3 reads TGCAGCGTTGGGGCGTCGGTTGTGAATCCCAACTATGGCTACACCTTC. The encoded protein is CSVGASVVNPNYGYTF.

This clonotype appeared once. The chain combines TRBV29-1 with TRBJ2-7; the match to TRBD1 covers 10 bases. Germline values: CDR1 SQVTM, CDR2 ANQGSEA. The J segment lost 6 bases and the V segment lost 1 base, leaving 3 bases of the junction unmatched. The CDR3 length is 13 residues. Here the CDR3 DNA reads TGCAGCGTTGAAGGAAGGACAGGGGGCGAGCAGTACTTC. Amino acids: CSVEGRTGGEQYF.

Only a few counts were recorded for this clonotype. V usage is TRBV30 and J usage is TRBJ2-6; D is unclear. The V and J ends lost 2 bases and 0 bases respectively, with 8 bases between them. The CDR3 is 15 amino acids. Germline assignment: CDR1 GTSNPN and CDR2 SVGIG (reference sequence). The chain's CDR3 is CAWSFGSSGANVLTF. The CDR3, as DNA: TGTGCCTGGAGTTTCGGAAGCTCTGGGGCCAACGTCCTGACTTTC.

This chain connects TRBV5-5 to TRBJ2-5; TRBD2 matches at 13 bases. The J segment lost 5 bases and the V segment lost 4 bases, leaving 8 bases of the junction unmatched. Germline CDR1 reads SGHKS; CDR2 reads YYEKEE (reference sequence). The CDR3 contains 16 residues. This CDR3 is CASSPGLAGLRETQYF. The DNA of the CDR3 is TGTGCCAGCAGCCCGGGACTAGCGGGGCTTCGGGAGACCCAGTACTTC.